The 3 T cell receptor beta chains reported below all come from one sample, sequenced in a study of OX40 agonist ivuxolimab in advanced cancers. Produced via immunoSEQ multiplex PCR; TCRdb's table is partial and in-frame only. The table has 70,000 to 75,000 clones, roughly four fifths seen once. The sequencing here drew on CD4+ or CD8+ T cells sorted from blood, taken in a trial of the OX40 agonist ivuxolimab. The source is an adult with an advanced solid tumor such as melanoma, head and neck, liver or kidney cancer.

This chain joins TRBV7-9 and TRBJ1-1; 7 bases are a match to TRBD1. Losses at the gene ends were 5 bases for V and 3 bases for J; bases not matched to a gene: 9. CDR3 length: 15 amino acids. Germline CDR1 is SEHNR and CDR2 is FQNEAQ (reference sequence). CDR3 sequence reads: CASSTRQGRDTEAFF. DNA of the CDR3: TGTGCCAGCAGCACCCGACAGGGAAGGGACACTGAAGCTTTCTTT.

The chain couples TRBV4-3 to TRBJ1-6; 9 bases align to TRBD1. Trimming cost V 2 bases and J 8 bases; bases outside gene matches: 1. Germline CDR1 is LGHNA and CDR2 is YSLEER. The CDR3 has 14 amino acids. The CDR3 spells CASSQRQGDSPLHF. CDR3 in DNA: TGCGCCAGCAGCCAAAGACAGGGGGATTCACCCCTCCACTTT.

The rearrangement joins TRBV28 to TRBJ2-7; 7 bases map to TRBD1. J gave up 0 bases and V 7 bases, and 6 bases lay outside the gene matches. The CDR3 runs 14 residues. Germline lookup yields CDR1 MDHEN and CDR2 SYDVKM. The CDR3 DNA sequence: TGTGCCAGCACCCCAGGGGGTAGCTCCTACGAGCAGTACTTC. Its protein product is CASTPGGSSYEQYF.